Listed here are 10 T cell receptor beta chains from one sample, sequenced in a study of sequential checkpoint blockade in melanoma. Some clones are missing from TCRdb's copy, which holds only in-frame ones; the method was immunoSEQ multiplex PCR. The sample includes around 19,000 clones, around 72% seen only once; the top ten take under 5%. As for treatment: randomized to nivolumab then ipilimumab (arm A) or the reverse (arm B). The material sequenced was tumor tissue (inferred from file names), taken from a patient given nivolumab and ipilimumab in sequence. Receptors were obtained from a human donor with melanoma.

The chain combines TRBV15 with TRBJ1-3; no reliable D call. Trimming took off 10 bases at V and 0 bases at J, with 13 bases between the two ends. This CDR3 is 14 amino acids long. Germline V gives CDR1 LNHNV, CDR2 YYDKDF (reference sequence). CDR3 in DNA: TGTGCCAGCAGGTTAGATATCTCTGGAAACACCATATATTTT. Amino acids: CASRLDISGNTIYF.

This chain connects TRBV6-8 to TRBJ2-5; 9 bases agree with TRBD1. Germline lookup yields CDR1 MNHGY and CDR2 SAAAGT. Trimming at V came to 6 bases and at J to 4 bases, leaving 6 bases not matched to a gene. This CDR3 has 14 amino acids. CDR3 sequence: CASRATGGGETQYF. The CDR3 DNA reads TGTGCCAGCAGAGCGACAGGGGGAGGAGAGACCCAGTACTTC.

There are a few counts of this clone. The chain is built from TRBV6-8 and TRBJ2-1; unclear D gene. The CDR3 runs to 14 residues. The V gene's germline CDR1 is MNHGY and CDR2 SAAAGT. The germline V and J ends were trimmed by 4 bases and 7 bases, with 14 bases remaining between them. The CDR3 DNA sequence: TGTGCCAGCAGTTCCTCAGTCCGACGGAATGAGCAGTTCTTC. Protein sequence: CASSSSVRRNEQFF.

V usage is TRBV19 and J usage is TRBJ1-1; 11 bases map to TRBD1. The CDR3 has 17 residues. Germline-derived CDR1 and CDR2 are LNHDA and SQIVND (reference sequence). Trimming took 5 bases from V and 5 from J; bases not matched to a gene: 13. CDR3: CASSSTRGTGGRTEAFF. CDR3 bases: TGTGCCAGTAGTTCCACTCGAGGGACAGGGGGAAGGACTGAAGCTTTCTTT.

The genes are TRBV2 and TRBJ2-7, with a possible D match to TRBD1 (5 bases). The CDR3 loop spans 15 amino acids. Trimming stripped 6 bases from V and 0 bases from J, with 15 bases between. Germline V CDR1 and CDR2: SNHLY, FYNNEI. CDR3 amino acids: CASSYPTVSSYEQYF. The CDR3 DNA sequence: TGTGCCAGCAGCTACCCGACAGTTAGCTCCTACGAGCAGTACTTC.

The V and J genes are TRBV11-3 and TRBJ2-3, with D tentatively TRBD2 (6 bases). With 0 bases removed from V and 5 bases from J, the gap between germline ends came to 12 bases. The CDR3 consists of 15 residues. Germline V gene data show CDR1 as SGHNT and CDR2 as YENEEA. As DNA, the CDR3 is TGTGCCAGCAGCTTAGAAGCTGACGGGAGAGATACGCAGTATTTT. This sequence encodes CASSLEADGRDTQYF.

The chain couples TRBV12-5 to TRBJ2-1, with a tentative D call TRBD2 (6 bases). There are 13 residues in the CDR3. Germline values: CDR1 LGHNT, CDR2 FRNRAP. CDR3 in amino acids: CAGRLESYNEQFF. The CDR3 bases are TGTGCCGGCCGACTAGAATCCTACAATGAGCAGTTCTTC.

The chain combines TRBV14 with TRBJ2-6, with D tentatively TRBD2 (6 bases). V was cut by 2 bases and J by 3 bases, with 11 bases left in between. Looked up from germline, CDR1 is SGHDN and CDR2 is FVKESK. This CDR3 is 16 amino acids long. CDR3 amino acids: CASSQHGGLGANVLTF. For the CDR3, the DNA is TGTGCCAGCAGCCAACATGGAGGGCTTGGGGCCAACGTCCTGACTTTC. Complete variable domain (other parts from reference TRBV14 and TRBJ2-6): EAGVTQFPSHSVIEKGQTVTLRCDPISGHDNLYWYRRVMGKEIKFLLHFVKESKQDESGMPNNRFLAERTGGTYSTLKVQPAELEDSGVYFCASSQHGGLGANVLTFGAGSRLTVL.

The V gene is TRBV30, the J gene TRBJ2-7, with 9 bases identical to TRBD1. CDR1 and CDR2 (germline): GTSNPN, SVGIG (reference sequence). This CDR3 region has 12 residues. J was trimmed by 7 bases and V by 3 bases; bases with no gene match: 4. The CDR3, as DNA: TGTGCCTGGAGCGGACAGGGGAGTGAGCAGTACTTC. Its translation is CAWSGQGSEQYF.

This sequence joins TRBV7-1 and TRBJ2-1; D not resolved. TRBV7-1 is labeled an ORF, and its function is uncertain. The CDR3 runs to 13 residues. V was cut by 5 bases and J by 3 bases, with 8 bases left in between. The CDR3 is CASSQGIYNEQFF. The CDR3 bases are TGTGCCAGCAGCCAAGGAATCTACAATGAGCAGTTCTTC.